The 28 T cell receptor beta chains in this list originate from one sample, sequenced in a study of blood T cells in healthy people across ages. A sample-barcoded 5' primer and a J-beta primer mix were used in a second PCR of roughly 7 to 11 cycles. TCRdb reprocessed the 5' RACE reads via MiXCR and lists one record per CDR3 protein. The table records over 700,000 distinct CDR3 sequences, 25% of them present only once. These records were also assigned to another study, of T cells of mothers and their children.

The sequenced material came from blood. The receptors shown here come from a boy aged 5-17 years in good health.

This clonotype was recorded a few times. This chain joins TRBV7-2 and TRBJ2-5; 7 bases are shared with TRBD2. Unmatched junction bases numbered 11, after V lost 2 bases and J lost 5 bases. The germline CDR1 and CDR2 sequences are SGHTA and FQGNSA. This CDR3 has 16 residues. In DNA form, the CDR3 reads TGTGCCAGCAGCTTAAGCGGGAAGCTGTCCCAGGAGACCCAGTACTTC. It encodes CASSLSGKLSQETQYF.

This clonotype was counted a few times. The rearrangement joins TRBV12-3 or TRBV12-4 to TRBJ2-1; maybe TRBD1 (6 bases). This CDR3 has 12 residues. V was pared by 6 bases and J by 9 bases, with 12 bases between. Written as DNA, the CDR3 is TGTGCCAGCAGGGGGGCTAGCCCTGAGCAGTTCTTC. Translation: CASRGASPEQFF.

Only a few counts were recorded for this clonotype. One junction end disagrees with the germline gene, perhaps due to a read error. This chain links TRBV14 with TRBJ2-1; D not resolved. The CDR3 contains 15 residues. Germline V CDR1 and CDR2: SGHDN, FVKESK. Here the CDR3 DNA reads TGTGCCAGCAGCCAACAGGTCAGCGCCTACAATGGGCAGTTCTTC. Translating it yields CASSQQVSAYNGQFF.

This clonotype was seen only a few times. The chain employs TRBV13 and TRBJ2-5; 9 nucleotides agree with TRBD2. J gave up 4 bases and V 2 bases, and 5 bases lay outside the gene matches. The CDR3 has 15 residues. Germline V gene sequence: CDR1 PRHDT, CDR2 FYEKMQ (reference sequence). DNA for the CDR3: TGTGCCAGCAGCTTATCAGTAGCGGGGGTAGAGACCCAGTACTTC. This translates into CASSLSVAGVETQYF.

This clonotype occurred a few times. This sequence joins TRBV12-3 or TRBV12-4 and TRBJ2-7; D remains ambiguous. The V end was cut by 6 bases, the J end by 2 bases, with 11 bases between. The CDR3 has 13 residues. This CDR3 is CASSPGVAYEQYF. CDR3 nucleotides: TGTGCCAGCAGCCCAGGCGTCGCCTACGAGCAGTACTTC.

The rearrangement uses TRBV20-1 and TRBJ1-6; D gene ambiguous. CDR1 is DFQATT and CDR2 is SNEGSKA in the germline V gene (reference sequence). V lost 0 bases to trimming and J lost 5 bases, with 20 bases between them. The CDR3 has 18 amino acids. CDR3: CSARDLTPRNLHNSPLHF. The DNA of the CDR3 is TGCAGTGCTAGAGATTTAACACCTCGCAACTTACATAATTCACCCCTCCACTTT.

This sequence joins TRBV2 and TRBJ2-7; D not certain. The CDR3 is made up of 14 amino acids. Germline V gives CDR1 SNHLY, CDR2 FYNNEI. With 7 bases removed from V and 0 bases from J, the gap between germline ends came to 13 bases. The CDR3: CASKSRVDSYEQYF. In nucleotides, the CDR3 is TGTGCCAGCAAATCCCGGGTCGACTCCTACGAGCAGTACTTC. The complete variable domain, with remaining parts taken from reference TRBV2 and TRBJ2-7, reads EPEVTQTPSHQVTQMGQEVILRCVPISNHLYFYWYRQILGQKVEFLVSFYNNEISEKSEIFDDQFSVERPDGSNFTLKIRSTKLEDSAMYFCASKSRVDSYEQYFGPGTRLTVT.

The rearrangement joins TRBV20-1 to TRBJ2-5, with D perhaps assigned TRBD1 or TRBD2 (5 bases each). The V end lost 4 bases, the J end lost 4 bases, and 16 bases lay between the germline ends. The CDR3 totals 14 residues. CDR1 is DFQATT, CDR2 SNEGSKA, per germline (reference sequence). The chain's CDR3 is CSATGAFSLETQYF. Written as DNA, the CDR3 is TGCAGTGCTACCGGGGCCTTCTCTTTAGAGACCCAGTACTTC.

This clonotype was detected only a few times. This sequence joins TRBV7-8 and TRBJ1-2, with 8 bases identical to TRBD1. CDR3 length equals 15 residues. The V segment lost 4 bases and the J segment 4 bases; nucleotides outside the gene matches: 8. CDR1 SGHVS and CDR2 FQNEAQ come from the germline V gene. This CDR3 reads CASSSTGTGFYGYTF. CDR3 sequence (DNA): TGTGCCAGCAGCTCTACCGGGACAGGCTTCTATGGCTACACCTTC.

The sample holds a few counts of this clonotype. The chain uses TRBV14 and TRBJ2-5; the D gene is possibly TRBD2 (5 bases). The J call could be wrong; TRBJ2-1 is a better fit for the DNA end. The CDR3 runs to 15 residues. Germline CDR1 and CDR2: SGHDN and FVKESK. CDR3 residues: CASSQTLDNVDEQFF. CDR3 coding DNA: TGTGCCAGCAGCCAGACACTAGATAATGTAGATGAGCAGTTCTTC.

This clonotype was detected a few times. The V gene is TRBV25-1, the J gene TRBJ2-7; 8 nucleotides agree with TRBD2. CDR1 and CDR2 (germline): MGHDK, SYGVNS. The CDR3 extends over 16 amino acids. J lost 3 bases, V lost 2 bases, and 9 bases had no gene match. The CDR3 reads CASSEGGLGGVYEQYF. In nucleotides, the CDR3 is TGTGCCAGCAGTGAAGGGGGACTAGGCGGGGTCTACGAGCAGTACTTC.

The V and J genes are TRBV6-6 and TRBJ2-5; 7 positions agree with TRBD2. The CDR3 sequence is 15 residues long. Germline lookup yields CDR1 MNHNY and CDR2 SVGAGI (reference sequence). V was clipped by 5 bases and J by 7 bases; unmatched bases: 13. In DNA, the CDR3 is TGTGCCAGCAGTATTTCGGGGACTACCGATGGGACCCAGTACTTC. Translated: CASSISGTTDGTQYF.

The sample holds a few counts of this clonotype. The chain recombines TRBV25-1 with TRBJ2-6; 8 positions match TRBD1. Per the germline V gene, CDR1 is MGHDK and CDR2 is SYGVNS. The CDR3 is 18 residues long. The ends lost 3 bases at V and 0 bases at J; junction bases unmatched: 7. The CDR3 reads CASSDWGTGISGANVLTF. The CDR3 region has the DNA TGTGCCAGCAGTGATTGGGGGACAGGAATCTCTGGGGCCAACGTCCTGACTTTC.

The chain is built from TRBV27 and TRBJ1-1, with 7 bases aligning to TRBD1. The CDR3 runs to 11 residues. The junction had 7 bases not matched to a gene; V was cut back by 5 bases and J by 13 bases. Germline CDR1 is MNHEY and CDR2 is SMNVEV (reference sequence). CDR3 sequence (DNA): TGTGCCAGCAGTAGTACAGGGGAGTTTTTCTTT. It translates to CASSSTGEFFF.

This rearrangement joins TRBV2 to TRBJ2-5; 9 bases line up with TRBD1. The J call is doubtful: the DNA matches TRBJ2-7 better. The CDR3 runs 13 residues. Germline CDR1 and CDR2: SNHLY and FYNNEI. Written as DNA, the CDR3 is TGTGCCAGCAGTGGGGGACAGGGTAACGAGCAGTACTTC. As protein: CASSGGQGNEQYF.

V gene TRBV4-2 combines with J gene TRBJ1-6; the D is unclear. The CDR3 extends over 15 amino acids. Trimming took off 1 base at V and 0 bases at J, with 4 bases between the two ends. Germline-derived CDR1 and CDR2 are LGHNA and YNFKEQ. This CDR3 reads CASSQGSSYNSPLHF. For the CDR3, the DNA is TGTGCCAGCAGCCAAGGGAGCTCCTATAATTCACCCCTCCACTTT.

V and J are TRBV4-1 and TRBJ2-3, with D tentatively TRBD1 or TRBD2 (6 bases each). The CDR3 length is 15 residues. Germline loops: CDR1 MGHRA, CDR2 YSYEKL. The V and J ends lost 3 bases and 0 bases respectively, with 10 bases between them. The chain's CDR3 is CASSQQGTSTDTQYF. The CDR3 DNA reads TGCGCCAGCAGCCAGCAGGGGACTAGCACAGATACGCAGTATTTT.

This chain's CDR3 is CASTTGLFGGGYTF. For the CDR3, the DNA is TGTGCCAGCACCACCGGCCTGTTTGGGGGTGGCTACACCTTC. This chain connects TRBV12-3 or TRBV12-4 to TRBJ1-2; possibly TRBD1 for D (5 bases). The germline V and J ends were trimmed by 7 bases and 7 bases, with 19 bases remaining between them. The CDR3 totals 14 residues.

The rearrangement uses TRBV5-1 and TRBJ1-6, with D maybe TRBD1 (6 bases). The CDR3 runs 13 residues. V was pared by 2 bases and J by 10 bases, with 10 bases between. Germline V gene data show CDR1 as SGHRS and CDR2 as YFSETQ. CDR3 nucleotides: TGCGCCAGCAGCTTAGGGGGTTCGTCACCCCTCCACTTT. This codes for CASSLGGSSPLHF.

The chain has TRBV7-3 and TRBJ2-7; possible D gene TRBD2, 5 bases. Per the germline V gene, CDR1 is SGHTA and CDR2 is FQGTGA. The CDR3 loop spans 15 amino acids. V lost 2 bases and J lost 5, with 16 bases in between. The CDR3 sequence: CASSLGLRGIHEQYF. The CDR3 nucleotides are TGTGCCAGCAGCTTAGGACTTAGAGGGATCCACGAGCAGTACTTC.

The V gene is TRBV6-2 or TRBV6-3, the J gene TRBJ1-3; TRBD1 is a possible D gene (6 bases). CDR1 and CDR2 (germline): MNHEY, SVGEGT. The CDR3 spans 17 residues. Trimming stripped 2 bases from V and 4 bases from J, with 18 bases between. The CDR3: CASSYHGQGIAGNTIYF. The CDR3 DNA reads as TGTGCCAGCAGTTACCATGGGCAGGGGATCGCCGGAAACACCATATATTTT.

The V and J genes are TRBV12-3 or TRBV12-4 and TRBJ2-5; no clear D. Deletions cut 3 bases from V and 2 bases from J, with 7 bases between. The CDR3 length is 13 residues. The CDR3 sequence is CASSFVQQETQYF. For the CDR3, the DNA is TGTGCCAGCAGTTTCGTACAGCAAGAGACCCAGTACTTC.

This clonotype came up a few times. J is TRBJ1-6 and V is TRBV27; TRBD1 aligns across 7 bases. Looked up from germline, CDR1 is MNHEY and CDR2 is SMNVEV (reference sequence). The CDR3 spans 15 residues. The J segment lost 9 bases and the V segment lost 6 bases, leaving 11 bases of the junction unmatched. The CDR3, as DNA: TGTGCCAGCAGCCCCGACAGGGACCAGGGTTCACCCCTCCACTTT. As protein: CASSPDRDQGSPLHF.

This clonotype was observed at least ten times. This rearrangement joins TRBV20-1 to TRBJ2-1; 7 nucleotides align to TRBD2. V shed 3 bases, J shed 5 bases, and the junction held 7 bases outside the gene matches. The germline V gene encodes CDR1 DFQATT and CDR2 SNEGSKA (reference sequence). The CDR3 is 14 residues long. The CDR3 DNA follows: TGCAGTGCTAGGGAGCCCGGGAGGAACAATGAGCAGTTCTTC. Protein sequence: CSAREPGRNNEQFF.

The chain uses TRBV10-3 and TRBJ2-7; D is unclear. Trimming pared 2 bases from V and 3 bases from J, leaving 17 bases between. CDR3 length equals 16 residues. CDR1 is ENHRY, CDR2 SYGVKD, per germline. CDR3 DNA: TGTGCCATCAGTGAGCCAAAAGGGCCCAACAGCTACGAGCAGTACTTC. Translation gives CAISEPKGPNSYEQYF.

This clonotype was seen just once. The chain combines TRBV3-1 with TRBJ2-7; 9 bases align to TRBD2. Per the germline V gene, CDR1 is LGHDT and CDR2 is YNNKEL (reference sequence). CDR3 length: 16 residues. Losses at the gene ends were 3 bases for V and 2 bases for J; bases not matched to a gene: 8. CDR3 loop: CASSHHPGTSPYEQYF. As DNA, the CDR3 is TGTGCCAGCAGCCACCATCCCGGGACTAGCCCCTACGAGCAGTACTTC.

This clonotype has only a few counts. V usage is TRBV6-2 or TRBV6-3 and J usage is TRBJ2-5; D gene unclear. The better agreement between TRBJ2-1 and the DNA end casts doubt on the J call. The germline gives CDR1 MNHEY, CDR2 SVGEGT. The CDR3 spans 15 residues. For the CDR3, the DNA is TGTGCCAGCAGTTACGGGTCCCACGCCTACAATGAGCAGTTCTTC. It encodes CASSYGSHAYNEQFF.

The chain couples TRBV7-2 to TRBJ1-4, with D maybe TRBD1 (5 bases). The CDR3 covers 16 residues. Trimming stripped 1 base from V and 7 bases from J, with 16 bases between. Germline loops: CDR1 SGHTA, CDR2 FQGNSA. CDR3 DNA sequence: TGTGCCAGCAGCTTAGTGCACACGGGGGACGGTGAAAAACTGTTTTTT. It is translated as CASSLVHTGDGEKLFF. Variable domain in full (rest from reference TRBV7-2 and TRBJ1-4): GAGVSQSPSNKVTEKGKDVELRCDPISGHTALYWYRQSLGQGLEFLIYFQGNSAPDKSGLPSDRFSAERTGGSVSTLTIQRTQQEDSAVYLCASSLVHTGDGEKLFFGSGTQLSVL.